These T cell receptor beta chains were read from a single sample in a study of blood T cells in healthy people across ages. TCRdb redid the calling of the 5' RACE reads with MiXCR, one entry per CDR3 protein. This table holds about 1.4 million distinct CDR3 sequences, 45% to 70% found once. The sequenced sample was blood. These TCRs come from a man between 18 and 29 years old in good health. Each CDR3 is given with its conserved first and last residue. The order of the fields is J gene, D gene, clone size, V gene, CDR3 DNA, CDR3 protein. A D gene is named only where the DNA matches it firmly. Size is omitted from some rows. Given values are once, few, many or a class for expanded clones.

TRBJ2-5 | - | - | TRBV29-1 | TGCAGCGTTGAAGATTGGACAGATCAAGAGACCCAGTACTTC | CSVEDWTDQETQYF
TRBJ2-2 | - | few | TRBV4-2 | TGTGCCAGCAGCCCCCCGGGGCGGGAAGACACCGGGGAGCTGTTTTTT | CASSPPGREDTGELFF
TRBJ1-2 | - | - | TRBV20-1 | TGCAGTGCTAGAACAGGGTATTCCTATGGCTACACCTTC | CSARTGYSYGYTF
TRBJ2-1 | TRBD2 | few | TRBV7-2 | TGTGCCAGCCCCCAGGGACTAGCGGGAGCCAATGAGCAGTTCTTC | CASPQGLAGANEQFF
TRBJ2-7 | - | - | TRBV7-2 | TGTGCCAGCAGCTTCGTCGATTTAAGGGGGGGAGGGTACGAGCAGTACTTC | CASSFVDLRGGGYEQYF
TRBJ2-5 | TRBD2 | - | TRBV20-1 | TGCAGTGCTAGAGATCAAAGCGGGGGAAGTCAAGAGACCCAGTACTTC | CSARDQSGGSQETQYF
TRBJ2-4 | - | - | TRBV20-1 | TGCAGTGCTAATCACGGCGGGATGGGAAACATTCAGTACTTC | CSANHGGMGNIQYF
TRBJ2-5 | - | - | TRBV7-2 | TGTGCCAGCAGTATATCACCGCGTGGATACAACCAAGAGACCCAGTACTTC | CASSISPRGYNQETQYF
TRBJ1-2 | TRBD1 | - | TRBV5-6 | TGTGCCAGCAGCCCGGGGGACAGCTTTCGTGACACCTTC | CASSPGDSFRDTF
TRBJ2-3 | - | - | TRBV12-5 | TGTGCTAGTGGTTTAAGGGAAGGCACAGATACGCAGTATTTT | CASGLREGTDTQYF
TRBJ2-7 | - | - | TRBV6-6 | TGTGCCAGCAGTTACTCGAGGGTGGTTGCCTACGAGCAGTACTTC | CASSYSRVVAYEQYF
TRBJ2-7 | TRBD2 | - | TRBV4-1 | TGCGCCAGCAGCCAAGAACCTAGCGGGAGGGTCGAGCAGTACTTC | CASSQEPSGRVEQYF
TRBJ2-1 | - | - | TRBV13 | TGTGCCAGCAGCTTAGTAGTGGGGGCCCTCGAGCAGTTCTTC | CASSLVVGALEQFF
TRBJ2-1 | TRBD2 | - | TRBV4-2 | TGTGCCAGCAGCCAAGCGGGAGGGAGGGATGAGCAGTTCTTC | CASSQAGGRDEQFF
TRBJ1-1 | - | - | TRBV28 | TGTGCCAGCCGATTCTCCCGTCGGTACACTGAAGCTTTCTTT | CASRFSRRYTEAFF
TRBJ1-1 | - | - | TRBV7-9 | TGTGCCAGCAGCTCTACAGTGATGAACACTGAAGCTTTCTTT | CASSSTVMNTEAFF
TRBJ1-2 | TRBD1 | - | TRBV6-6 | TGTGCCAGCAGTTACTCGATGGGCAGGGGGGACTATGGCTACACCTTC | CASSYSMGRGDYGYTF
TRBJ2-7 | TRBD2 | few | TRBV20-1 | TGCAGTGCTAGAGATACCCGCGGACTAGCGGGAGCTTACGAGCAGTACTTC | CSARDTRGLAGAYEQYF
TRBJ2-7 | - | few | TRBV28 | TGTGCCAGCAGTTTCAATTGGGGGGGCGGCTACGAGCAGTACTTC | CASSFNWGGGYEQYF
TRBJ2-1 | - | - | TRBV9 | TGTGCCAGCAGCGCCCTGTCTAGTACTGAGCAGTTCTTC | CASSALSSTEQFF
TRBJ1-5 | TRBD1 | - | TRBV15 | TGTGCCACACAGGGGATCAATCAGCCCCAGCATTTT | CATQGINQPQHF
TRBJ2-1 | TRBD2 | few | TRBV12-3/TRBV12-4 | TGTGCCAGCAGCAACCTCCTAGCGGGGGTTTACAATGAGCAGTTCTTC | CASSNLLAGVYNEQFF
TRBJ2-1 | - | - | TRBV10-3 | TGTGCCATCAGTGAGGGGGACAATGAGCAGTTCTTC | CAISEGDNEQFF
TRBJ2-1 | - | - | TRBV20-1 | TGCAGTGCTAGAATTACTCGGGCCAAGTTCTTC | CSARITRAKFF